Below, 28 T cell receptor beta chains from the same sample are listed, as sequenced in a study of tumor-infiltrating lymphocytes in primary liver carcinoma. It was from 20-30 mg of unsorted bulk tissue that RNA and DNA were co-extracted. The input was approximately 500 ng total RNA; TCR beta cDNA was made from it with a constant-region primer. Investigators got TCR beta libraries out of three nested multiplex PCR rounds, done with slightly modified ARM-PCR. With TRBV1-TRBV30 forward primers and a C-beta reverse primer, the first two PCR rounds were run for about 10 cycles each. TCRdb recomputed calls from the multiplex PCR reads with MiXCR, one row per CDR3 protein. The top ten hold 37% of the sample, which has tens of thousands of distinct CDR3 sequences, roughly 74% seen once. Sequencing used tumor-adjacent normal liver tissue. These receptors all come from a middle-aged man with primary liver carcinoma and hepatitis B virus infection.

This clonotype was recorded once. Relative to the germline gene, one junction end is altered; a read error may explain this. In DNA form, the CDR3 reads TGCGGCGTTGTCCCATTTGTGGAATTGGGGAATGAGCAGTTCTTC. Protein product: CGVVPFVELGNEQFF. The gene calls are TRBV29-1 and TRBJ2-1; D call uncertain. The CDR3 loop spans 15 amino acids. The germline V gene encodes CDR1 SQVTM and CDR2 ANQGSEA.

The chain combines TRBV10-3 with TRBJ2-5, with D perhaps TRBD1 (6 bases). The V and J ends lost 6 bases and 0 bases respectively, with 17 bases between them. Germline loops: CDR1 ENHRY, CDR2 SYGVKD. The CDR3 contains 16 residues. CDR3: CAISVLGQRNQETQYF. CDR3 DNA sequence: TGTGCCATCAGCGTCCTTGGACAGAGGAACCAAGAGACCCAGTACTTC.

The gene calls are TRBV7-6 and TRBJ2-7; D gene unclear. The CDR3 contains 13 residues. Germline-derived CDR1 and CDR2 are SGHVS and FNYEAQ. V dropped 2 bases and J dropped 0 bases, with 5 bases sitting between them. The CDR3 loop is CASSLRGSYEQYF. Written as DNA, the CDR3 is TGTGCCAGCAGCTTAAGAGGCTCCTACGAGCAGTACTTC.

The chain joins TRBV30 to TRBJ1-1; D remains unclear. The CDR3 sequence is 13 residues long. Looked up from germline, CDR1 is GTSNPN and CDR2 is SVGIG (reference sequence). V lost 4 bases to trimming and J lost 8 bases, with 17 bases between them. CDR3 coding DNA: TGTGCCTGGACTGTAGAGGGAGGTAAAGAAGCTTTCTTT. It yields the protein CAWTVEGGKEAFF.

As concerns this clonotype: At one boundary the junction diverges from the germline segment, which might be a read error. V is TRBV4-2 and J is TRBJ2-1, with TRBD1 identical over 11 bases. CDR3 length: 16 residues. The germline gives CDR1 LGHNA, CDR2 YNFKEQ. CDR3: CASSHARGQGDNGQFF. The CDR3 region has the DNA TGTGCCAGCAGCCACGCCAGGGGACAGGGGGACAATGGGCAGTTCTTC.

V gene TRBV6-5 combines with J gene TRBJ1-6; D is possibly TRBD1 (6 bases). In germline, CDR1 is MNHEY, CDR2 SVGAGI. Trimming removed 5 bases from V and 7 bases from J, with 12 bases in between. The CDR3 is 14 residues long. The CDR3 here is CASSLGDTNSPLHF. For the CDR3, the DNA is TGTGCCAGCAGTCTTGGGGACACAAATTCACCCCTCCACTTT.

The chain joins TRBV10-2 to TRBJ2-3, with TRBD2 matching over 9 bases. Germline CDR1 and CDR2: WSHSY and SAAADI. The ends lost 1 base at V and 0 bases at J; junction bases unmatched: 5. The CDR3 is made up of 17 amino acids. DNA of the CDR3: TGCGCCAGCAGTGAGTTACAGGGACTAGCTAGCACAGATACGCAGTATTTT. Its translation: CASSELQGLASTDTQYF.

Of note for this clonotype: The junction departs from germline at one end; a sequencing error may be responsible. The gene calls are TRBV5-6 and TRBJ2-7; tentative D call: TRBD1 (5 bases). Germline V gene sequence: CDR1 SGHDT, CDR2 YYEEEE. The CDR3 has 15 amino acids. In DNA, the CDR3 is TGTGCCAGCAGTCGGACATGGATCGGGTCCTGCGAGCAGTATTTC. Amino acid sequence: CASSRTWIGSCEQYF. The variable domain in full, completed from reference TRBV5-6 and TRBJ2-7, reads DAGVTQSPTHLIKTRGQQVTLRCSPKSGHDTVSWYQQALGQGPQFIFQYYEEEERQRGNFPDRFSGHQFPNYSSELNVNALLLGDSALYLCASSRTWIGSCEQYFGPGTRLTVT.

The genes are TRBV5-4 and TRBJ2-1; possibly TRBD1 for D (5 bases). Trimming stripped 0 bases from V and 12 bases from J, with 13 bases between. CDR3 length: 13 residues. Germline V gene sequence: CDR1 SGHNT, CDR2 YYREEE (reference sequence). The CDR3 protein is CASSLDLVGVQFF. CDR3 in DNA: TGTGCCAGCAGCTTGGACCTAGTAGGGGTGCAGTTCTTC.

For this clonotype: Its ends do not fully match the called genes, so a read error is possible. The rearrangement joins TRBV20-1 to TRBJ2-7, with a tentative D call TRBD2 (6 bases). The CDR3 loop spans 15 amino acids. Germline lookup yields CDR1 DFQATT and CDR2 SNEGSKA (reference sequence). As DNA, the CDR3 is TGCATTGCTCAATTATTGTCGGGAGTTTCCTACGAGCAGTACTTC. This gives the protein CIAQLLSGVSYEQYF.

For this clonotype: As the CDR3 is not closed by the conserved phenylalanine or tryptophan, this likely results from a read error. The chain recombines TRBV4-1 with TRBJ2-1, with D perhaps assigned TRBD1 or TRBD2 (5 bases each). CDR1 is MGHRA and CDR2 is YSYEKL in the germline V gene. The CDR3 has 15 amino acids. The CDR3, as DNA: TGCGCCATCAGCCAAGGAGAGGGGTTCATCGGTGAGCAGTTCTAC. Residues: CAISQGEGFIGEQFY.

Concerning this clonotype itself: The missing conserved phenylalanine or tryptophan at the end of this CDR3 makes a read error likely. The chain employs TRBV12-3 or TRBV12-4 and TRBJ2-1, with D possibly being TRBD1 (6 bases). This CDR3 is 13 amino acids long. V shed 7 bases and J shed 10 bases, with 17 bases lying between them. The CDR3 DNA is TGTGCCAGCATCAGGATAGGGGGAAACGAGCAGTTCTTA. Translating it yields CASIRIGGNEQFL.

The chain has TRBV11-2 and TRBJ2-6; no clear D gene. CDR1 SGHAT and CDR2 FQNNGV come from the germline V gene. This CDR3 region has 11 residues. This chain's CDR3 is CVGSSLPVLTF. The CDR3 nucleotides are TGTGTCGGCAGCTCCCTTCCCGTCCTGACTTTC.

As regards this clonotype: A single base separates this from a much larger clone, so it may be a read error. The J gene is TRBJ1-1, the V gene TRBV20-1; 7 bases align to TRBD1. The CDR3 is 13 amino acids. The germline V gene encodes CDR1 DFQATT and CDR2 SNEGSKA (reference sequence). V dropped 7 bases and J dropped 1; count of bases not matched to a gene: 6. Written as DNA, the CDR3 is TGCAGTGTTAGCACAGGGGAGAACACTGAAGCTTTCTTT. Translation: CSVSTGENTEAFF.

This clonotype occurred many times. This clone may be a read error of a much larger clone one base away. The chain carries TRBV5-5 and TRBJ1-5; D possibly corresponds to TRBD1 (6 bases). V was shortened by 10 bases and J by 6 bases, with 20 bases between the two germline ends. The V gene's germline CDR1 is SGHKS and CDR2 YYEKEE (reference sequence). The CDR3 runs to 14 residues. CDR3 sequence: CAGHRGALPQPQHF. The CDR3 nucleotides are TGTGCCGGCCACCGGGGGGCCCTACCTCAGCCCCAGCATTTT.

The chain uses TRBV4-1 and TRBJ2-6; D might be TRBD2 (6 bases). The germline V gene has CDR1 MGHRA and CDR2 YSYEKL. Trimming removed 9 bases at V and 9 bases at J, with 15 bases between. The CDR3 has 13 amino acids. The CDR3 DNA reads TGCGCCAGTTGCCAAGAGGGACTCAACGTCCTGACTTTC. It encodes CASCQEGLNVLTF.

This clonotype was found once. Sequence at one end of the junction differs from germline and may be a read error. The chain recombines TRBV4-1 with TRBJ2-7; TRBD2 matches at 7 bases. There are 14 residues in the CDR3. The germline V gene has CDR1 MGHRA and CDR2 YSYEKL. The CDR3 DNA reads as TGCGCCTGCAGTCATACTAGCGATTCCTACGAGCAGTATTTC. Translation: CACSHTSDSYEQYF.

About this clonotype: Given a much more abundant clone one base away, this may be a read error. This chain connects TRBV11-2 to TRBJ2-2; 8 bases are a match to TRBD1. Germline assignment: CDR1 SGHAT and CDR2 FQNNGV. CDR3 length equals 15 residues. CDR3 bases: TGTACCAGCGGCTTAAGGGACAGGAACACCGGGAAGCTGCTTTTT. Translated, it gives CTSGLRDRNTGKLLF. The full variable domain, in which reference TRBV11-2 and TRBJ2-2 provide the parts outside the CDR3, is EAGVAQSPRYKIIEKRQSVAFWCNPISGHATLYWYQQILGQGPKLLIQFQNNGVVDDSQLPKDRFSAERLKGVDSTLKIQPAKLEDSAVYLCTSGLRDRNTGKLLFGEGSRLTVL.

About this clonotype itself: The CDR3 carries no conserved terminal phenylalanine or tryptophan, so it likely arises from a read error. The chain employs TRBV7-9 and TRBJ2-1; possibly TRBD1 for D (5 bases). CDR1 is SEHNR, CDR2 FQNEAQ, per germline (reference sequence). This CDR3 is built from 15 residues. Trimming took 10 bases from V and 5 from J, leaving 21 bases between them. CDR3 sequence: CANSDSLSENNEQFL. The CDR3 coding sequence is TGTGCCAATAGTGACAGTTTATCCGAAAACAATGAGCAGTTCTTG.

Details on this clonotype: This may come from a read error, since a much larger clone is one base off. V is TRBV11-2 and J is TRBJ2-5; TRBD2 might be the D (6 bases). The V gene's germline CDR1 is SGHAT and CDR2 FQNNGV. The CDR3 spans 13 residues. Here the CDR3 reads CANSLGVGVGGNF. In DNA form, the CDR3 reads TGTGCCAACAGCCTCGGGGTGGGGGTCGGAGGGAACTTC.

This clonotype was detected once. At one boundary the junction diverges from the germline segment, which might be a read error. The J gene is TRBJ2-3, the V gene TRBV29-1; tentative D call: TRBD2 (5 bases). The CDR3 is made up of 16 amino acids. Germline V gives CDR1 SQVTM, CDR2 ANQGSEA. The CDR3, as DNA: TGTAGCGTCGCTGGAGTGGACGGATGTGGCACAGATACGCAGTATTTC. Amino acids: CSVAGVDGCGTDTQYF.

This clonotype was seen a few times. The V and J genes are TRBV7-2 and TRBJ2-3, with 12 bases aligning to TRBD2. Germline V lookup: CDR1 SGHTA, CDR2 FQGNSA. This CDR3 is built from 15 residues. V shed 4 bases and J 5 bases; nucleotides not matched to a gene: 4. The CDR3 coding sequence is TGTGCCAGCAGCTCCCAACTAGCGGGAGGAGATACGCAGTATTTT. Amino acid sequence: CASSSQLAGGDTQYF.

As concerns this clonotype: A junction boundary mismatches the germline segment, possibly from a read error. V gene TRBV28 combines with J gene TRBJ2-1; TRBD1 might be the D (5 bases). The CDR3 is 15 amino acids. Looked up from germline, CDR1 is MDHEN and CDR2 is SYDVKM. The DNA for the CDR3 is TGCGCCAGCAGTATAGTTGGGGCATCTGGGAATGAGCAGTTCTTC. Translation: CASSIVGASGNEQFF.

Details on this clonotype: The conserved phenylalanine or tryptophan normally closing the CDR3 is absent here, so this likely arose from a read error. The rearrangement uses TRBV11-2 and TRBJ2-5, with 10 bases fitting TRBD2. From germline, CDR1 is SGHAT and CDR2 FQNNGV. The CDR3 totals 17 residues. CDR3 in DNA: TGTGCCAGCAGCTTAAGACTAGCGGGTGACTCGAGCGAGACTCAGTACAGC. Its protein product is CASSLRLAGDSSETQYS.

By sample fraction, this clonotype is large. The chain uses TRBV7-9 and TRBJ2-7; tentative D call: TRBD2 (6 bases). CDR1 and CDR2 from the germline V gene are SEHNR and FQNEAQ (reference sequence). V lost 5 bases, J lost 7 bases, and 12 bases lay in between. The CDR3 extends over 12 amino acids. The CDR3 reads CASSLGLAEQYF. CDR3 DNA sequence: TGTGCCAGCAGCCTCGGGCTAGCGGAGCAGTACTTC. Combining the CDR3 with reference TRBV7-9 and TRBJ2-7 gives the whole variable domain DTGVSQNPRHKITKRGQNVTFRCDPISEHNRLYWYRQTLGQGPEFLTYFQNEAQLEKSRLLSDRFSAERPKGSFSTLEIQRTEQGDSAMYLCASSLGLAEQYFGPGTRLTVT.

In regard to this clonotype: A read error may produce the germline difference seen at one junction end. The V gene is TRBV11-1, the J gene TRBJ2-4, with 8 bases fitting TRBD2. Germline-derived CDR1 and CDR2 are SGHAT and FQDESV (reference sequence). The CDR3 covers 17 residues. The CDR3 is CDSNFPGTRGTKNIQYF. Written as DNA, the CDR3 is TGTGACAGCAACTTTCCTGGGACTAGAGGGACCAAAAATATTCAGTACTTC.

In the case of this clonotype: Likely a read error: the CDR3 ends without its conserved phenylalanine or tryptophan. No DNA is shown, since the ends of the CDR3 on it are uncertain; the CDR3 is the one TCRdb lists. CDR3 loop: CASSQERAALQHS. V usage is TRBV14 and J usage is TRBJ2-7. The CDR3 adds up to 13 amino acids, both ends counted. Germline assignment: CDR1 SGHDN and CDR2 FVKESK.

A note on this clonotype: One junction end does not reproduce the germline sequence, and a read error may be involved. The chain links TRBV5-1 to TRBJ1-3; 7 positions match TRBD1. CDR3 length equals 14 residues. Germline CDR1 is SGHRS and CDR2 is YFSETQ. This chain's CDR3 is CASGDDRAGNTIYF. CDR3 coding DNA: TGCGCCAGCGGTGATGACAGGGCTGGAAACACCATATATTTC. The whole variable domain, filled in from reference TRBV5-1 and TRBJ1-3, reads KAGVTQTPRYLIKTRGQQVTLSCSPISGHRSVSWYQQTPGQGLQFLFEYFSETQRNKGNFPGRFSGRQFSNSRSEMNVSTLELGDSALYLCASGDDRAGNTIYFGEGSWLTVV.